Sequencing of this TCR beta chain was carried out in a study of neurological immune-mediated disorders. This clonotype came up many times. As yet, its antigen is unknown. Sorted libraries came from around 990,000 CD4+ or CD8+ T cells. Overall study findings and caveats: Expanded clones shared no identical CDR3 amino acid sequences across subjects, which suggested private TCR-beta repertoires in all groups. The greatest degree of TCR clonal expansion was observed in HTLV-1-associated myelopathy, with the lowest in multiple sclerosis, below that of healthy controls.

With 10-nucleotide random UMIs, 5'RACE was used to make the cDNA. MiXCR, applied by TCRdb to the 5' RACE reads, yields one record per CDR3 protein. The table records approximately 20,000 distinct CDR3 sequences, approximately 7.8% of them present only once. The CDR3 totals 13 residues. V shed 6 bases and J shed 6 bases, with 11 bases lying between them. The sequence was collected from a woman aged 25 to 39 with HTLV-1-associated myelopathy (HAM/TSP). Sequencing input: CD8+ T cells from blood. The chain has TRBV12-3 or TRBV12-4 and TRBJ2-2; no reliable D call. The CDR3 coding sequence is TGTGCCAGCAGCCGTGAGTGGGCCGGGGAGCTGTTTTTT. Amino acid sequence: CASSREWAGELFF.